The rows below give T cell receptor beta chains drawn from one sample of a study of cytomegalovirus exposure and HLA in healthy donors. Method: immunoSEQ multiplex PCR; TCRdb's copy keeps in-frame clones and lacks some. Altogether 110,000 to 150,000 clones are present, more than 85% being singletons, with the ten largest covering about 0.75%. The source material was PBMCs. The receptors stem from a man younger than 35 in good health and CMV-seronegative. CDR3s include the opening cysteine and the closing phenylalanine or tryptophan. Fields, in order: J gene, clone size, V gene, CDR3 protein. For some rows the clone size is stated as once, few or many, or as a class when expanded; others skip it.

J: TRBJ1-2
size: NA
V: TRBV2
CDR3: CASSGRTAGTF

J: TRBJ2-5
size: NA
V: TRBV7-6
CDR3: CASSLVGAGGRGETQYF

J: TRBJ1-5
size: NA
V: TRBV7-2
CDR3: CASSPRGDQPQHF

J: TRBJ2-6
size: NA
V: TRBV7-9
CDR3: CASSLDKGSRDSWANVLTF

J: TRBJ2-2
size: NA
V: TRBV4-1
CDR3: CASSVTGGKSEELFF

J: TRBJ1-3
size: NA
V: TRBV18
CDR3: CASSPTGTGSGNTIYF

J: TRBJ2-2
size: NA
V: TRBV5-1
CDR3: CASSLSGNTGELFF

J: TRBJ2-7
size: NA
V: TRBV2
CDR3: CASSPQGWSSYEQYF

J: TRBJ2-5
size: NA
V: TRBV19
CDR3: CASSKTGGQETQYF

J: TRBJ2-3
size: NA
V: TRBV5-1
CDR3: CASSSGTTTDTQYF

J: TRBJ1-5
size: NA
V: TRBV2
CDR3: CASSAGDYSNQPQHF

J: TRBJ2-2
size: NA
V: TRBV7-3
CDR3: CASSLNPISSGATGELFF

J: TRBJ2-3
size: NA
V: TRBV9
CDR3: CASSVLAGGPTSTDTQYF

J: TRBJ2-1
size: NA
V: TRBV30
CDR3: CAWRVTGGYNEQFF

J: TRBJ2-7
size: few
V: TRBV5-6
CDR3: CASSLFISGGSALPYEQYF

J: TRBJ2-7
size: NA
V: TRBV7-2
CDR3: CASSFSGGRYEQYF

J: TRBJ1-1
size: NA
V: TRBV9
CDR3: CASSSTGTGHTEAFF

J: TRBJ2-7
size: NA
V: TRBV5-5
CDR3: CASSDGRTYEQYF

J: TRBJ2-5
size: NA
V: TRBV5-1
CDR3: CASSLAGVREGRETQYF

J: TRBJ2-1
size: NA
V: TRBV28
CDR3: CASSTQDRLYNEQFF

J: TRBJ1-5
size: NA
V: TRBV5-5
CDR3: CASSLSWGLAQPQHF

J: TRBJ2-7
size: NA
V: TRBV5-4
CDR3: CASSLAGEGGYEQYF

J: TRBJ1-5
size: NA
V: TRBV27
CDR3: CASSSRQGANQPQHF

J: TRBJ2-2
size: NA
V: TRBV7-9
CDR3: CASSFPIRRGTGVAGELFF

J: TRBJ1-3
size: NA
V: TRBV6-1
CDR3: CASSEAPSSGNTIYF

J: TRBJ2-2
size: NA
V: TRBV19
CDR3: CASSQAGITGELFF

J: TRBJ2-7
size: NA
V: TRBV6-5
CDR3: CASSGTGSSYEQYF

J: TRBJ2-5
size: NA
V: TRBV5-4
CDR3: CASSSQQETQYF

J: TRBJ2-5
size: NA
V: TRBV21-1
CDR3: CASSKGLVVSQETQYF

J: TRBJ1-2
size: NA
V: TRBV10-2
CDR3: CASRVPGQEVGYTF

J: TRBJ2-3
size: NA
V: TRBV7-8
CDR3: CASSQRSGRVVGTDTQYF

J: TRBJ2-1
size: NA
V: TRBV29-1
CDR3: CSGEGLAGEWSYNEQFF

J: TRBJ1-4
size: NA
V: TRBV18
CDR3: CASSHRRDTRNEKLFF

J: TRBJ2-2
size: NA
V: TRBV10-2
CDR3: CAGGLPNTGELFF

J: TRBJ2-1
size: NA
V: TRBV7-9
CDR3: CASSPKRESFYNEQFF

J: TRBJ2-5
size: NA
V: TRBV4-1
CDR3: CASSHLLAGGSQETQYF

J: TRBJ2-4
size: few
V: TRBV7-9
CDR3: CASSPDRTKNIQYF

J: TRBJ1-1
size: NA
V: TRBV7-6
CDR3: CASSHGVRDSDHLGAFF

J: TRBJ2-7
size: NA
V: TRBV6-1
CDR3: CASSDTGTAYYEQYF

J: TRBJ2-7
size: NA
V: TRBV7-6
CDR3: CASSPQGGVGEQYF

J: TRBJ2-1
size: NA
V: TRBV9
CDR3: CASSAPLAGGPDEQFF

J: TRBJ2-1
size: NA
V: TRBV7-6
CDR3: CASSLVGRTSGRWNEQFF

J: TRBJ1-1
size: NA
V: TRBV11-3
CDR3: CASSPGQFFNTEAFF

J: TRBJ2-7
size: few
V: TRBV6-1
CDR3: CASSPLAGVTYEQYF

J: TRBJ2-7
size: NA
V: TRBV5-4
CDR3: CASSGGQFSSYEQYF

J: TRBJ1-3
size: few
V: TRBV5-3
CDR3: CARSFPQGRTGNTIYF

J: TRBJ2-1
size: NA
V: TRBV19
CDR3: CASSIGVVYETGRVF

J: TRBJ2-7
size: NA
V: TRBV2
CDR3: CASRTDGYEQYF

J: TRBJ2-3
size: NA
V: TRBV5-4
CDR3: CASSPSGGSKNTQYF

J: TRBJ1-5
size: NA
V: TRBV10-3
CDR3: CATATGTDNQPQHF

J: TRBJ2-7
size: NA
V: TRBV5-1
CDR3: CASSWRSAASYEQYF

J: TRBJ2-1
size: NA
V: TRBV2
CDR3: CASSDNLLSSYNEQFF

J: TRBJ2-3
size: NA
V: TRBV9
CDR3: CASSVSGLAGETDTQYF

J: TRBJ2-1
size: NA
V: TRBV10-3
CDR3: CAIRETGYEQFF

J: TRBJ1-5
size: NA
V: TRBV16
CDR3: CASSKRTGTNQPQHF